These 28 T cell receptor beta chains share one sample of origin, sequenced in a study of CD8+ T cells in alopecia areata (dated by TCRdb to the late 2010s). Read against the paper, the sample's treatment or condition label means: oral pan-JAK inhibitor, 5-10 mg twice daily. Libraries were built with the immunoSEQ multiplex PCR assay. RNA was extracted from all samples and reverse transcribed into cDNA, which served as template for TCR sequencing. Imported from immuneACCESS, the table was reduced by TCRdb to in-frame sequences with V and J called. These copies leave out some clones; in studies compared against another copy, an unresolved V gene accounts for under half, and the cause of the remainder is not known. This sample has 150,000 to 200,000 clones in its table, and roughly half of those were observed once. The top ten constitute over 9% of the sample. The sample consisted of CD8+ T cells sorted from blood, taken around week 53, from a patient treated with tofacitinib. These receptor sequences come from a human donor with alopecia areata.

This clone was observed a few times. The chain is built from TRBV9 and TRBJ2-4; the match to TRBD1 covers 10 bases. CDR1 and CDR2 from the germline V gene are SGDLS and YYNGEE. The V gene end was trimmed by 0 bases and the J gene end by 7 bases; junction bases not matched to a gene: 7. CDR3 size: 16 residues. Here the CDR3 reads CASSVDPGQGYNIQYF. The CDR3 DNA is TGTGCCAGCAGCGTAGACCCGGGACAGGGGTATAACATTCAGTACTTC.

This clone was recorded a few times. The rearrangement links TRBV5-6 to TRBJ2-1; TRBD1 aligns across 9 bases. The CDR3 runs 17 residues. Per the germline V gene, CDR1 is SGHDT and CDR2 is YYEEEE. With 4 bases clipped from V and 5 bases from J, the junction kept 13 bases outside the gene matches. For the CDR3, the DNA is TGTGCCAGCAGCCTACAAGGAGGACAGGGGTTTGACAATGAGCAGTTCTTC. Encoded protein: CASSLQGGQGFDNEQFF.

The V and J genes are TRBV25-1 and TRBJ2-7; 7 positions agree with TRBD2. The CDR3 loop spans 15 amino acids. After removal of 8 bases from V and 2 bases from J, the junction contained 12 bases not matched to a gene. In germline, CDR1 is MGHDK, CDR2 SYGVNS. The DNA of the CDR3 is TGTGCCAGCGGCAGCTTTGCGGGGGAGGCCTACGAGCAGTACTTC. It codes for CASGSFAGEAYEQYF.

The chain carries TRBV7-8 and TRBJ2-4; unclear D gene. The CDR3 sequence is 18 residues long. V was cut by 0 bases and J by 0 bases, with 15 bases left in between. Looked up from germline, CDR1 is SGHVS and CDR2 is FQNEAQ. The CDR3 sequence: CASSLAQASALAKNIQYF. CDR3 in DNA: TGTGCCAGCAGCTTAGCGCAGGCCTCGGCCCTAGCCAAAAACATTCAGTACTTC.

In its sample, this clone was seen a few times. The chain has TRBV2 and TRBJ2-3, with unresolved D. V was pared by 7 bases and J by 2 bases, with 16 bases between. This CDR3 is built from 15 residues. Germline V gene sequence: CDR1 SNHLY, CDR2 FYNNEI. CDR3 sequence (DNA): TGTGCCAGCAAGGGTGAACGGGCATACACAGATACGCAGTATTTT. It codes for CASKGERAYTDTQYF.

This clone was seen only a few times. For the CDR3, the DNA is TGTGCCAGCAGCTTAGCCGGGCTGAACACTGAAGCTTTCTTT. Encoded protein: CASSLAGLNTEAFF. This chain uses TRBV7-9 with TRBJ1-1; D gene uncertain. Trimming took 0 bases from V and 0 from J, leaving 5 bases between them. Germline-derived CDR1 and CDR2 are SEHNR and FQNEAQ (reference sequence). This CDR3 region has 14 residues.

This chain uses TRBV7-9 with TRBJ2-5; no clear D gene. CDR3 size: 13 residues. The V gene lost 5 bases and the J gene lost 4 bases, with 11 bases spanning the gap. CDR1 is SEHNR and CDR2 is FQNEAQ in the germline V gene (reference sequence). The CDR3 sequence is CASSRTARETQYF. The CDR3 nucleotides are TGTGCCAGCAGCCGGACGGCTCGAGAGACCCAGTACTTC.

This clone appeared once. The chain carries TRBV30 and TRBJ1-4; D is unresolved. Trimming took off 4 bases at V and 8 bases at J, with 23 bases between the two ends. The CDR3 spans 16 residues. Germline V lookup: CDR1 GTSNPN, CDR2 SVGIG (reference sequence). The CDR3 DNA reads TGTGCCTGGATGAAACCGGGTCTACGTCCGGAGGAAAAACTGTTTTTT. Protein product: CAWMKPGLRPEEKLFF.

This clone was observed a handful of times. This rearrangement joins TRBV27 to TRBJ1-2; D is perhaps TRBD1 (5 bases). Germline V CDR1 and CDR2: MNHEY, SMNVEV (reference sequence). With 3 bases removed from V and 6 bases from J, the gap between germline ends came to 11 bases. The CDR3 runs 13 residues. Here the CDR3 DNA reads TGTGCCAGCAGTTTCAGGGAACGGAATGGCTACACCTTC. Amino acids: CASSFRERNGYTF.

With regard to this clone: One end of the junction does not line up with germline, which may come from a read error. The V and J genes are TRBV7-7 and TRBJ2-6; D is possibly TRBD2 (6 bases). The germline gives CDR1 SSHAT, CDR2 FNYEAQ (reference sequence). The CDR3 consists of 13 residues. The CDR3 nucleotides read TGTGCTAGCAGCGGGCCTGGGGCCAACGTCCTGACTTTC. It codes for CASSGPGANVLTF. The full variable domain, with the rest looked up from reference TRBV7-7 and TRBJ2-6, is GAGVSQSPRYKVTKRGQDVTLRCDPISSHATLYWYQQALGQGPEFLTYFNYEAQPDKSGLPSDRFSAERPEGSISTLTIQRTEQRDSAMYRCASSGPGANVLTFGAGSRLTVL.

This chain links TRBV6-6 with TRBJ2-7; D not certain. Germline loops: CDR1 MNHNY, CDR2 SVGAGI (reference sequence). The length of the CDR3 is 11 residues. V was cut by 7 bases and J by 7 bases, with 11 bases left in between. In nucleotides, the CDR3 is TGTGCCAGCACCACCTCCGAGGAGCAGTACTTC. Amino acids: CASTTSEEQYF.

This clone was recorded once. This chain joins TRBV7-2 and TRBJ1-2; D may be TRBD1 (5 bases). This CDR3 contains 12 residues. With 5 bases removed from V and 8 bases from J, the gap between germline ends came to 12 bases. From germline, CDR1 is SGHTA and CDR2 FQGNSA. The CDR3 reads CASSPGTAGYTF. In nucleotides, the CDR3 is TGTGCCAGCAGCCCAGGGACCGCGGGCTACACCTTC. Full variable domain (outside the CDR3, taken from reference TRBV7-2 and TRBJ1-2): GAGVSQSPSNKVTEKGKDVELRCDPISGHTALYWYRQSLGQGLEFLIYFQGNSAPDKSGLPSDRFSAERTGGSVSTLTIQRTQQEDSAVYLCASSPGTAGYTFGSGTRLTVV.

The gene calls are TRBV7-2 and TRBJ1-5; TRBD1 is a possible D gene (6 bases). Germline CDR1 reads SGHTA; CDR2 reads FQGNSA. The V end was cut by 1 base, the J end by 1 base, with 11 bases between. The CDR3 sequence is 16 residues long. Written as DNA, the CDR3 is TGTGCCAGCAGCTTAGAACAGGGAACGAGCAATCAGCCCCAGCATTTT. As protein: CASSLEQGTSNQPQHF.

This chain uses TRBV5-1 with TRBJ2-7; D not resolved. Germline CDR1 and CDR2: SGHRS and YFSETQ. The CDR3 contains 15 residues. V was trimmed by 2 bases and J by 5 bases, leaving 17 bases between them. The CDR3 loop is CASSFAAAGVDEQYF. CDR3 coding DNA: TGCGCCAGCAGCTTTGCAGCAGCTGGAGTGGACGAGCAGTACTTC.

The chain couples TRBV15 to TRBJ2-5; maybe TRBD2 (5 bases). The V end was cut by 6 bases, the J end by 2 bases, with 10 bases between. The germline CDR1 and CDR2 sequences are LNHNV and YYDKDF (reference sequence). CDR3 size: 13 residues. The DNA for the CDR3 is TGTGCCACCAGTACTAGGAGGCAAGAGACCCAGTACTTC. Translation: CATSTRRQETQYF.

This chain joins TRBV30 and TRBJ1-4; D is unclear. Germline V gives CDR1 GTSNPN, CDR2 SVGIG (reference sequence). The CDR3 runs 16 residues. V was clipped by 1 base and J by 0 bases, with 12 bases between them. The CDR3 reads CAWSDLPETTNEKLFF. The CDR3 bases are TGTGCCTGGAGTGACCTCCCGGAAACAACTAATGAAAAACTGTTTTTT.

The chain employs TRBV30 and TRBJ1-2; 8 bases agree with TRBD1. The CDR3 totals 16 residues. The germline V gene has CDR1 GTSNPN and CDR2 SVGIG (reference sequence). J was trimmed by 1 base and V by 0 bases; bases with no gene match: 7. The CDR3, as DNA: TGTGCCTGGAGTGTAGCTCGCAGGGGGCTTAACTATGGCTACACCTTC. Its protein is CAWSVARRGLNYGYTF.

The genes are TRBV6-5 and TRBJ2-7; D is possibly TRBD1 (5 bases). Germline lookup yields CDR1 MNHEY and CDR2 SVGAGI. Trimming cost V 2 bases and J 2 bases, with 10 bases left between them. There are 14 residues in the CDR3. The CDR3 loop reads CASSYGTGAYEQYF. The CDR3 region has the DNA TGTGCCAGCAGTTACGGTACAGGCGCCTACGAGCAGTACTTC.

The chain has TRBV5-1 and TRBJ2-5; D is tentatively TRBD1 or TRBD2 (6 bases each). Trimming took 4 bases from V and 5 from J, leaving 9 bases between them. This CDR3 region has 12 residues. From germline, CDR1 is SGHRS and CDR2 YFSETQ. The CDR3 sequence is CASSRRGETQYF. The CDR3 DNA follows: TGCGCCAGCAGCCGGAGGGGGGAGACCCAGTACTTC.

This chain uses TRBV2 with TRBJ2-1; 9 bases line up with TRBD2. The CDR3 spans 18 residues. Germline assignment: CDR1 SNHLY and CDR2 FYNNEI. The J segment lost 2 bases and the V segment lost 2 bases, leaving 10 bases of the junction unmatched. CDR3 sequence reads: CASSERLAGPEPYNEQFF. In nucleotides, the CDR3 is TGTGCCAGCAGTGAAAGGCTAGCGGGACCCGAGCCCTACAATGAGCAGTTCTTC.

CDR3 nucleotides: TGTGCCTGGAGCTCCGGGACAGGGACCACTGAAGCTTTCTTT. Encoded protein: CAWSSGTGTTEAFF. The chain couples TRBV30 to TRBJ1-1; 9 bases map to TRBD1. This CDR3 contains 14 residues. J was trimmed by 4 bases and V by 3 bases; bases with no gene match: 6. Germline CDR1 reads GTSNPN; CDR2 reads SVGIG (reference sequence).

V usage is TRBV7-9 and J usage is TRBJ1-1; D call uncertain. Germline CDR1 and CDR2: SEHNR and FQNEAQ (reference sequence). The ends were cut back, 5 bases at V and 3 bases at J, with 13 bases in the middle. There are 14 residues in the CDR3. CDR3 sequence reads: CASSPSHFDTEAFF. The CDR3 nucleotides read TGTGCCAGCAGCCCGTCCCACTTCGACACTGAAGCTTTCTTT. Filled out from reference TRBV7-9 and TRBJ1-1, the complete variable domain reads DTGVSQNPRHKITKRGQNVTFRCDPISEHNRLYWYRQTLGQGPEFLTYFQNEAQLEKSRLLSDRFSAERPKGSFSTLEIQRTEQGDSAMYLCASSPSHFDTEAFFGQGTRLTVV.

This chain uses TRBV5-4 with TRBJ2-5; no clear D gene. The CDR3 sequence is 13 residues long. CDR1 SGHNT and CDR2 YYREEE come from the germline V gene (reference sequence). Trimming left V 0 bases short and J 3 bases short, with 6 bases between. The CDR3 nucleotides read TGTGCCAGCAGCTTGGATTCAGAAGAGACCCAGTACTTC. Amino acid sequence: CASSLDSEETQYF.

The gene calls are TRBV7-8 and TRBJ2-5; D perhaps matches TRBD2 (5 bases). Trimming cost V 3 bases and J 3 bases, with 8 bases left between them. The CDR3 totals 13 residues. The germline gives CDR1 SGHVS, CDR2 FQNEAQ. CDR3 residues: CASSLDGEETQYF. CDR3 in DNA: TGTGCCAGCAGCTTGGACGGGGAAGAGACCCAGTACTTC.

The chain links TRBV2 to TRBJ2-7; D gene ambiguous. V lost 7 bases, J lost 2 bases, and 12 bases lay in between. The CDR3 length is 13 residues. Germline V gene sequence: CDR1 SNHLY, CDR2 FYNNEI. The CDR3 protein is CASKEVGPYEQYF. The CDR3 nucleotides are TGTGCCAGCAAAGAGGTCGGTCCCTACGAGCAGTACTTC.

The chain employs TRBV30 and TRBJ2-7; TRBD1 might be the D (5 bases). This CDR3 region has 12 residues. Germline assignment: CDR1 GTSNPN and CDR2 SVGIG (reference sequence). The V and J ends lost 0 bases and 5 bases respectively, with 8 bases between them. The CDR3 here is CAWSVQVDEQYF. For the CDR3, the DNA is TGTGCCTGGAGTGTACAGGTTGACGAGCAGTACTTC.

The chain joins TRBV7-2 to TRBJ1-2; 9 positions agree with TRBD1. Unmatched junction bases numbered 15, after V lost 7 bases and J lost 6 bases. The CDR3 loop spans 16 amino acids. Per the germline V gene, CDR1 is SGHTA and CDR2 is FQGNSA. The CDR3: CASTWGTGRGPDGYTF. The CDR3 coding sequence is TGTGCCAGCACCTGGGGGACAGGGAGGGGTCCGGATGGCTACACCTTC.

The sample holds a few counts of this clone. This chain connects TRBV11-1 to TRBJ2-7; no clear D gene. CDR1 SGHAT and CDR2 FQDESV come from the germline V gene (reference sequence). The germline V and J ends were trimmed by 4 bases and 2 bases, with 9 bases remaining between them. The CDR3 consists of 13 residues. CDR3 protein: CASSSHSTYEQYF. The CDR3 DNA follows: TGTGCCAGCAGCTCCCACTCTACCTACGAGCAGTACTTC.